The sequence of this T cell receptor beta chain was determined in a study of T cells in Graves' hyperthyroidism and ophthalmopathy. Overall study: Staff took peripheral blood when the initial diagnosis was made, before any treatment began. Study-wide results and limits: Most clonotypes expanded in the thyroid (above 0.001) were also present in blood.

Authors of the study amplified TCR beta CDR3 regions from RNA transcripts. An initial round of RT-PCR targeting the TCR CDR3 relied on the HTBI primer set. TCRdb ran MiXCR on the multiplex PCR reads and lists one entry per CDR3 protein. The table has around 350,000 distinct CDR3 sequences, approximately 20% seen once. The CDR3 consists of 15 residues. V was clipped by 10 bases and J by 0 bases; unmatched bases: 9. Per the germline V gene, CDR1 is MNHNS and CDR2 is SASEGT. This clonotype showed up many times. What it binds is unknown. Stable Graves' hyperthyroidism denoted no ophthalmopathy progression over 18 months. Patients were excluded for uncontrolled infection, other autoimmune disease, pregnancy or lactation.

Sequenced sample: blood. The origin of this receptor is a woman aged 18-35 years with Graves' hyperthyroidism. The chain has TRBV6-1 and TRBJ1-2; 9 bases map to TRBD1. The CDR3 sequence is CATNRGPATNYGYTF. In DNA form, the CDR3 reads TGTGCCACTAACAGGGGGCCGGCTACTAACTATGGCTACACCTTC.